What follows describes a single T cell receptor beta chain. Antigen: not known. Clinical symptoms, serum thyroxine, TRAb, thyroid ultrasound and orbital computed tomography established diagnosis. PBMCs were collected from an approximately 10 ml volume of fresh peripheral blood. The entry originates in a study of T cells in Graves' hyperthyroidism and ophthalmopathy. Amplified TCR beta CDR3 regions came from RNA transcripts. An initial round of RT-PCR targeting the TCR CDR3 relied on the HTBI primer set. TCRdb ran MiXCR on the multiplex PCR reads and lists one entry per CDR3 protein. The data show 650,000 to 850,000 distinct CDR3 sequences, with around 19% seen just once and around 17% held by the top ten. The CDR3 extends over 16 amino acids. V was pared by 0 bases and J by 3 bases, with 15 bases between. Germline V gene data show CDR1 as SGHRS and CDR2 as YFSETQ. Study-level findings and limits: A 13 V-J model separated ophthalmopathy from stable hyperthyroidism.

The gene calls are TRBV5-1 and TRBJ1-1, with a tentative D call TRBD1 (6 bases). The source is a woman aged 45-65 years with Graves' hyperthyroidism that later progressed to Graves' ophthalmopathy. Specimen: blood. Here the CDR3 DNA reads TGCGCCAGCAGCTTGGTCGGGGGCGGCTTGGACACTGAAGCTTTCTTT. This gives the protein CASSLVGGGLDTEAFF.